This is a list of T cell receptor beta chains from one sample in a study of technical replicates of blood from a handful of donors. Sequenced by immunoSEQ multiplex PCR; TCRdb stores in-frame clones only, minus some. The sample carries nearly 80,000 clones, about nine tenths recorded once. The sequencing sample was made of T cells isolated from PBMCs. The receptors were sampled from a human donor in good health. CDR3s include the opening cysteine and the closing phenylalanine or tryptophan. D genes are given only for firm matches. The listing skips clone size in some rows; elsewhere it reads once, few, many or a size class.

D,size,J,V,CDR3,DNA
-,-,TRBJ1-1,TRBV27,CASSLAGTRDTEAFF,TGTGCCAGCAGTTTAGCAGGGACACGTGACACTGAAGCTTTCTTT
-,-,TRBJ1-3,TRBV6-6,CASSYFPRGSGNTIYF,TGTGCCAGCAGTTACTTCCCCAGAGGATCTGGAAACACCATATATTTT
TRBD2,-,TRBJ2-2,TRBV11-3,CASSPPVGGWTGELFF,TGTGCCAGCAGCCCGCCCGTGGGGGGGTGGACCGGGGAGCTGTTTTTT
-,-,TRBJ1-1,TRBV27,CASSFPRQVGMNTEAFF,TGTGCCAGCAGTTTCCCCCGACAGGTCGGAATGAACACTGAAGCTTTCTTT
TRBD2,-,TRBJ2-1,TRBV5-1,CASSLELAGVYNEQFF,TGCGCCAGCAGCTTGGAGCTAGCGGGAGTGTACAATGAGCAGTTCTTC
-,-,TRBJ2-1,TRBV11-2,CASSLRGTASYNEQFF,TGTGCCAGCAGCTTGCGCGGCACCGCCTCCTACAATGAGCAGTTCTTC
-,-,TRBJ1-1,TRBV11-2,CASSLSPGEAFF,TGTGCCAGCAGCTTATCCCCAGGCGAAGCTTTCTTT
-,once,TRBJ1-3,TRBV4-1,CASSQGHIGVGGNTIYF,TGCGCCAGCAGCCAAGGCCATATCGGGGTAGGAGGAAACACCATATATTTT
-,-,TRBJ2-7,TRBV7-8,CASRQDFRAYEQYF,TGTGCCAGCAGGCAGGACTTCCGAGCCTACGAGCAGTACTTC
-,-,TRBJ2-3,TRBV4-3,CASSQGSMADTQYF,TGCGCCAGCAGCCAGGGGAGTATGGCAGATACGCAGTATTTT
TRBD1,-,TRBJ1-5,TRBV10-3,CAISEDFGTGRLTQPQHF,TGTGCCATCAGTGAGGATTTCGGGACAGGGAGGCTTACTCAGCCCCAGCATTTT
-,-,TRBJ2-3,TRBV25-1,CASSFGGTDTQYF,TGTGCCAGCAGTTTTGGCGGAACAGATACGCAGTATTTT
-,-,TRBJ2-3,TRBV9,CASSVQSVSTDTQYF,TGTGCCAGCAGCGTACAGAGCGTCAGCACAGATACGCAGTATTTT
TRBD1,-,TRBJ1-1,TRBV7-2,CAGFKGDRGNTEAFF,TGTGCCGGATTTAAGGGGGACAGGGGGAACACTGAAGCTTTCTTT
TRBD1,-,TRBJ1-5,TRBV7-6,CASSQGTANQPQHF,TGTGCCAGCAGCCAAGGGACAGCGAATCAGCCCCAGCATTTT
TRBD1,-,TRBJ1-2,TRBV29-1,CSVGTGTGGIDYTF,TGCAGCGTTGGGACCGGGACAGGGGGTATAGACTACACCTTC
-,-,TRBJ1-3,TRBV7-2,CASSFYSGNTIYF,TGTGCCAGCAGCTTTTACTCTGGAAACACCATATATTTT
TRBD1,-,TRBJ1-1,TRBV27,CASSLWGTGGRFGTEAFF,TGTGCCAGCAGTTTATGGGGGACAGGGGGCCGGTTCGGAACTGAAGCTTTCTTT
-,once,TRBJ2-5,TRBV30,CAWSRTSEETQYF,TGTGCCTGGAGTCGGACATCAGAAGAGACCCAGTACTTC
-,once,TRBJ1-5,TRBV15,CATSRAAAARNQPQHF,TGTGCCACCAGCAGAGCAGCGGCTGCCCGAAATCAGCCCCAGCATTTT
TRBD2,-,TRBJ2-7,TRBV11-3,CASTLSRGLAGEGYEQYF,TGTGCCAGCACTCTTAGTCGAGGACTAGCGGGAGAAGGCTACGAGCAGTACTTC
TRBD1,-,TRBJ2-3,TRBV7-9,CASSPWGQGLDTQYF,TGTGCCAGCAGCCCCTGGGGACAGGGATTAGATACGCAGTATTTT
TRBD1,-,TRBJ2-7,TRBV2,CASSPLTGGIHEQYF,TGTGCCAGCAGTCCTTTGACAGGGGGCATCCACGAGCAGTACTTC
-,-,TRBJ2-2,TRBV28,CASGSQGNTGELFF,TGTGCCAGCGGATCCCAGGGGAACACCGGGGAGCTGTTTTTT
TRBD2,-,TRBJ2-1,TRBV5-4,CASSSTSGRGNEQFF,TGTGCCAGCAGCTCTACTAGCGGGAGAGGCAATGAGCAGTTCTTC
-,-,TRBJ2-7,TRBV28,CASSPVRFSYEQYF,TGTGCCAGCAGTCCCGTTCGGTTTTCCTACGAGCAGTACTTC
TRBD1,few,TRBJ1-2,TRBV28,CASSLGTGGYGYTF,TGTGCCAGCAGTTTAGGGACAGGGGGGTATGGCTACACCTTC
-,once,TRBJ1-3,TRBV10-3,CAISVRGKQNTIYF,TGTGCCATCAGTGTACGAGGGAAACAGAACACCATATATTTT
TRBD1,-,TRBJ2-5,TRBV29-1,CSVDQGEQYF,TGCAGCGTTGACCAGGGGGAGCAGTACTTC
TRBD2,-,TRBJ2-7,TRBV29-1,CSVEEAGDYEQYF,TGCAGCGTTGAGGAAGCGGGAGACTACGAGCAGTACTTC
-,-,TRBJ2-5,TRBV30,CAWSVIRGQETQYF,TGTGCCTGGAGTGTAATACGGGGACAAGAGACCCAGTACTTC
-,-,TRBJ2-7,TRBV5-4,CASSWAPTYEQYF,TGTGCCAGCAGCTGGGCCCCCACCTACGAGCAGTACTTC
TRBD1,-,TRBJ2-7,TRBV9,CASSEPWTGEYEQYF,TGTGCCAGCAGCGAGCCCTGGACAGGGGAGTACGAGCAGTACTTC
TRBD2,-,TRBJ2-3,TRBV19,CASSGTSGTSAPDTQYF,TGTGCCAGTAGTGGCACCTCCGGGACTAGCGCGCCAGATACGCAGTATTTT
-,-,TRBJ2-2,TRBV29-1,CMGRDNTGELFF,TGCATGGGGCGCGATAACACCGGGGAGCTGTTTTTT
-,once,TRBJ2-7,TRBV5-8,CASSLEGVGYEQYF,TGTGCCAGCAGCTTAGAGGGAGTAGGGTACGAGCAGTACTTC
-,-,TRBJ1-4,TRBV4-3,CASSQTDRANEKLFF,TGCGCCAGCAGCCAAACTGATAGAGCTAATGAAAAACTGTTTTTT
TRBD2,-,TRBJ2-3,TRBV4-3,CASSQYAGEWADTQYF,TGCGCCAGCAGCCAGTACGCGGGGGAATGGGCAGATACGCAGTATTTT
-,-,TRBJ2-3,TRBV6-5,CASSYRFTYPTDTQYF,TGTGCCAGCAGTTACCGCTTCACCTATCCCACAGATACGCAGTATTTT
TRBD1,-,TRBJ2-1,TRBV9,CASSDPTDRGYNEQFF,TGTGCCAGCAGCGACCCAACGGACAGGGGATACAATGAGCAGTTCTTC
TRBD2,-,TRBJ2-7,TRBV9,CASSANLAGGGEQYF,TGTGCCAGCAGCGCCAATCTAGCGGGAGGGGGCGAGCAGTACTTC
-,-,TRBJ2-2,TRBV5-1,CASSLWQGNTGELFF,TGCGCCAGCAGCTTGTGGCAGGGTAACACCGGGGAGCTGTTTTTT
-,-,TRBJ1-1,TRBV7-9,CASIAGGRPLEAFF,TGTGCCAGCATCGCCGGCGGTCGGCCCCTTGAAGCTTTCTTT
-,-,TRBJ2-2,TRBV7-6,CASSLLKPGAGELFF,TGTGCCAGCAGCTTATTGAAACCAGGTGCCGGGGAGCTGTTTTTT
TRBD2,-,TRBJ2-5,TRBV30,CAWSERAGLEETQYF,TGTGCCTGGAGCGAACGAGCGGGGTTAGAAGAGACCCAGTACTTC
-,once,TRBJ2-7,TRBV30,CAWSGLPYEQYF,TGTGCCTGGAGCGGACTGCCCTACGAGCAGTACTTC
TRBD2,-,TRBJ2-1,TRBV6-6,CASTPPAGEGNEQFF,TGTGCCAGCACCCCTCCTGCGGGAGAGGGCAATGAGCAGTTCTTC
TRBD2,-,TRBJ2-3,TRBV4-2,CASSQLLAGGTDTQYF,TGTGCCAGCAGCCAGCTACTAGCGGGAGGCACAGATACGCAGTATTTT
-,few,TRBJ1-1,TRBV19,CASSKGMNTEAFF,TGTGCCAGTAGTAAGGGGATGAACACTGAAGCTTTCTTT
TRBD1,-,TRBJ2-3,TRBV14,CASSRGQGIFTDTQYF,TGTGCCAGCAGCCGGGGACAGGGGATATTCACAGATACGCAGTATTTT
-,-,TRBJ1-5,TRBV30,CAWETTGSLSNQPQHF,TGTGCCTGGGAGACCACCGGGTCCCTAAGCAATCAGCCCCAGCATTTT
-,once,TRBJ2-5,TRBV5-6,CASSLFSDQETQYF,TGTGCCAGCAGCTTGTTTAGCGACCAAGAGACCCAGTACTTC